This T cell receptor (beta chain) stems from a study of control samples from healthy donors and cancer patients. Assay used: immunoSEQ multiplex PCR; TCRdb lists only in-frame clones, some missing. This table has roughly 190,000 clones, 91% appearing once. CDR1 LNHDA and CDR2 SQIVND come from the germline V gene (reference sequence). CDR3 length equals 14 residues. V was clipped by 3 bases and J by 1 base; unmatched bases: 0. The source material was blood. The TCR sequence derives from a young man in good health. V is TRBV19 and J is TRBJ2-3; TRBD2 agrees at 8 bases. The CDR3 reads CASSMTSGTDTQYF. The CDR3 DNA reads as TGTGCCAGTAGTATGACTAGCGGCACAGATACGCAGTATTTT.